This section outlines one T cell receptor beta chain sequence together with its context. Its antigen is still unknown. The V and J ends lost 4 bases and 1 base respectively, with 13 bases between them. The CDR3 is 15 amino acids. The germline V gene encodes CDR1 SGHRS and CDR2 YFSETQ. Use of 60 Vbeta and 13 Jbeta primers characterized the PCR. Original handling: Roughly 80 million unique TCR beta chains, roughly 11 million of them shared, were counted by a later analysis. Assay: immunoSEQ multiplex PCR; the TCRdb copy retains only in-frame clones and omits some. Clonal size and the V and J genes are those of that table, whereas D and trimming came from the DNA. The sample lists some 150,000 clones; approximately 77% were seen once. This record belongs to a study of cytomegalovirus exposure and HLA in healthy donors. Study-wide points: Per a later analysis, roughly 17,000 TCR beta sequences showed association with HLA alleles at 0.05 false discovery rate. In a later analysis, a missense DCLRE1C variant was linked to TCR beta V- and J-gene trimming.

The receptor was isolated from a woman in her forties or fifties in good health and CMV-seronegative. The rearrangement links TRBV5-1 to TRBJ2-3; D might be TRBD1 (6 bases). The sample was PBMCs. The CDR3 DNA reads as TGCGCCAGCAGCGTACAGGGTTTGGGCACAGATACGCAGTATTTT. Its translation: CASSVQGLGTDTQYF. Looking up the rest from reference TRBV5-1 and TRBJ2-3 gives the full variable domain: KAGVTQTPRYLIKTRGQQVTLSCSPISGHRSVSWYQQTPGQGLQFLFEYFSETQRNKGNFPGRFSGRQFSNSRSEMNVSTLELGDSALYLCASSVQGLGTDTQYFGPGTRLTVL.